This record covers a single TCR beta chain. The target antigen is unknown. V shed 5 bases and J shed 1 base, with 5 bases lying between them. Germline V gives CDR1 LGHDT, CDR2 YNNKEL (reference sequence). The CDR3 covers 13 residues. The source of the sample is a study of T cell responses to AZD1222 COVID-19 vaccine. General observations from the study: Increased Spike-specific TCR breadth and depth were observed after two AZD1222 doses. Samples come after the peak T cell response, not at day 14.

TCRdb's table, derived via immunoSEQ multiplex PCR, lists solely in-frame clones and lacks some. The data hold roughly 180,000 clones, with approximately 90% observed a single time. The TCR sequence derives from an adult who received the AZD1222 COVID-19 vaccine. The rearrangement uses TRBV3-1 (or the pseudogene TRBV3-2) and TRBJ2-2; D unresolved. The sample here was peripheral blood, taken 28 days after the second AZD1222 dose. The CDR3 sequence: CASSYLNTGELFF. In DNA, the CDR3 is TGTGCCAGCAGCTACCTGAACACCGGGGAGCTGTTTTTT.